The rows below give T cell receptor beta chains drawn from one sample of a study of naive and memory T cell subsets. TCRdb re-derived calls from the UMI-ligation and nested PCR reads in MiXCR, one entry per CDR3 protein. The table lists tens of thousands of distinct CDR3 sequences, 18% of them singletons, with about 3.4% in the top ten. The material sequenced was effector memory CD4+ T cells from blood. Receptors originate from a human donor in good health. The CDR3 runs from the conserved cysteine through the conserved F or W. A D gene is named only where the DNA matches it firmly. Clone size is shown for a subset of rows, as once, few, many or a class of expanded clone.

d_call	v_call	clone_size	j_call	cdr3_length	cdr3_nt	cdr3_aa
NA	TRBV11-2	NA	TRBJ1-5	16	TGTGCCAGCAGCCCCAGACAGGAGGTTAGCAATCAGCCCCAGCATTTT	CASSPRQEVSNQPQHF
NA	TRBV20-1	many	TRBJ2-4	16	TGCAGTGCTAGAGATCATCAGGGAATAGCCAAAAACATTCAGTACTTC	CSARDHQGIAKNIQYF
NA	TRBV9	many	TRBJ2-3	16	TGTGCCAGCAGCGCGACCCCGGCCGTAAGCACAGATACGCAGTATTTT	CASSATPAVSTDTQYF
NA	TRBV3-1	medium-sized	TRBJ1-1	13	TGTGCCAGCAGCCAAGCCCTGAACACTGAAGCTTTCTTT	CASSQALNTEAFF
NA	TRBV6-6	NA	TRBJ2-7	16	TGTGCCAGCAGTTACTCTCGGGGGGCGAGCTCCTACGAGCAGTACTTC	CASSYSRGASSYEQYF
NA	TRBV7-8	few	TRBJ2-4	13	TGTGCCAGCAGGGAGGCGGGAAAAAACATTCAGTACTTC	CASREAGKNIQYF
TRBD1	TRBV12-3/TRBV12-4	many	TRBJ1-4	15	TGTGCCAGCAGTTACTCCGGGACAGATAATGAAAAACTGTTTTTT	CASSYSGTDNEKLFF
TRBD2	TRBV6-2/TRBV6-3	NA	TRBJ2-1	12	TGTGCCAGCAGTTACACCGGGACTAATCAGTTCTTC	CASSYTGTNQFF
TRBD2	TRBV20-1	NA	TRBJ2-7	13	TGCATGTGGTGGCGGGAGGCACCTGGGGAGCAGTACTTC	CMWWREAPGEQYF
TRBD1	TRBV5-4	NA	TRBJ1-1	16	TGTGCCAGCAGCTCTCGACAGGGCAGGATGAACACTGAAGCTTTCTTT	CASSSRQGRMNTEAFF
NA	TRBV19	NA	TRBJ2-2	15	TGTGCCAGTTTGCGGAGCGGACGGAACACCGGGGAGCTGTTTTTT	CASLRSGRNTGELFF
TRBD2	TRBV7-9	NA	TRBJ2-7	12	TGTGCCAGCAGCCGGGACTATTACGAGCAGTACTTC	CASSRDYYEQYF
NA	TRBV18	NA	TRBJ2-3	14	TGTGCCAGCTCACCCCGACCAAGCACAGATACGCAGTATTTT	CASSPRPSTDTQYF
NA	TRBV18	many	TRBJ1-1	15	TGTGCCAGCTCAAGCTTACAGGGCGAGGGCGCTGAAGCTTTCTTT	CASSSLQGEGAEAFF
NA	TRBV28	few	TRBJ1-1	13	TGTGCCAGAAGGGCGGGACTGGAAATTGAAGCTTTCTTT	CARRAGLEIEAFF
NA	TRBV3-1	few	TRBJ1-3	15	TGTGCCAGCAGCCGAATGCCTGCGGCCGGAAACACCATATATTTT	CASSRMPAAGNTIYF
TRBD1	TRBV2	few	TRBJ2-7	15	TGTGCCAGCAGTTCCCGGGACAGGGGGCAAGGCGAGCAGTACTTC	CASSSRDRGQGEQYF
NA	TRBV27	NA	TRBJ1-3	14	TGTGCCAGCAGTCCGGACACCCTAGGAAACACCATATATTTT	CASSPDTLGNTIYF
NA	TRBV6-5	NA	TRBJ1-6	22	TGTGCCAGCTGGACTGTCAGCTTAGTAACAGGACGCAGAAACGTGGATAATTCACCCCTCCACTTT	CASWTVSLVTGRRNVDNSPLHF
TRBD1	TRBV28	few	TRBJ2-4	15	TGTGCCAGCAGTTCGACCTGGACAGGGGGAAACATTCAGTACTTC	CASSSTWTGGNIQYF
TRBD2	TRBV27	NA	TRBJ2-7	13	TGTGCCAGCAGGAAGGGACTAGGCTACGAGCAGTACTTC	CASRKGLGYEQYF
TRBD1	TRBV6-5	few	TRBJ1-6	16	TGTGCCAGCAGAACGCAACAGGGGGCGGTAAATTCACCCCTCCACTTT	CASRTQQGAVNSPLHF
NA	TRBV6-6	many	TRBJ1-5	16	TGTGCCAGCAGGGCCCCCGGGATCTATAGCAATCAGCCCCAGCATTTT	CASRAPGIYSNQPQHF
TRBD1	TRBV20-1	medium-sized	TRBJ1-5	16	TGCAGTGCTAGGCCCCCGGGCAGGGGGCATGATCAGCCCCAGCATTTT	CSARPPGRGHDQPQHF
NA	TRBV4-3	NA	TRBJ2-1	16	TGCGCCAGCAGCCAAGGGGGCATCGGCTCCTACAATGAGCAGTTCTTC	CASSQGGIGSYNEQFF
NA	TRBV9	NA	TRBJ2-1	15	TGTGCCAGCAGCGTATCCGGGACATCCTACAATGAGCAGTTCTTC	CASSVSGTSYNEQFF